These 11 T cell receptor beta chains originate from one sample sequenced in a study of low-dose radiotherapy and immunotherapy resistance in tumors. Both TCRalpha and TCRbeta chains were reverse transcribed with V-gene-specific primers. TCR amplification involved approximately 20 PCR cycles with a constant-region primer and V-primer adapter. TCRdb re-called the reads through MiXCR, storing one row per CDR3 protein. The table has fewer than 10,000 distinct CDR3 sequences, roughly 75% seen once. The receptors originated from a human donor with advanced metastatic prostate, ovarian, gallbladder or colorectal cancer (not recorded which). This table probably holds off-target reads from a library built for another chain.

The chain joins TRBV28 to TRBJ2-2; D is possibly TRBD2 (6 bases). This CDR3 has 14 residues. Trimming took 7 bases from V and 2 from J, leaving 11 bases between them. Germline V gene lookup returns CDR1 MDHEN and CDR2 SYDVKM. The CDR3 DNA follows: TGTGCCAGCATTCCCGGACTAAACACCGGGGAGCTGTTTTTT. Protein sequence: CASIPGLNTGELFF.

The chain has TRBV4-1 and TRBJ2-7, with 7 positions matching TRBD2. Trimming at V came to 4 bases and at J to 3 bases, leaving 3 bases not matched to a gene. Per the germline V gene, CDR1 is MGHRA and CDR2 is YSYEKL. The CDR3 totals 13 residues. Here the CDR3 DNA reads TGCGCCAGCAGCCGCGGACTAGACTACGAGCAGTACTTC. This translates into CASSRGLDYEQYF.

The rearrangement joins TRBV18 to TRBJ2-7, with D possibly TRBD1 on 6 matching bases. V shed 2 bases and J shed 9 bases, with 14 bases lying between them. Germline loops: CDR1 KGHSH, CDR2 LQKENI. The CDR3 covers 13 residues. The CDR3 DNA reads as TGTGCCAGCTCACCAAGGGACAAGGCGGGGCAGTACTTC. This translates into CASSPRDKAGQYF.

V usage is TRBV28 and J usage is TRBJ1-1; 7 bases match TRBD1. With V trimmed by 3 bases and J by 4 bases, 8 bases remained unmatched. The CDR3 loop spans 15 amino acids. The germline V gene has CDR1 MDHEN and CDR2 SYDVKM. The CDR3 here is CASSFGTERGTEAFF. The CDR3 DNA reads TGTGCCAGCAGTTTTGGGACAGAGAGGGGCACTGAAGCTTTCTTT.

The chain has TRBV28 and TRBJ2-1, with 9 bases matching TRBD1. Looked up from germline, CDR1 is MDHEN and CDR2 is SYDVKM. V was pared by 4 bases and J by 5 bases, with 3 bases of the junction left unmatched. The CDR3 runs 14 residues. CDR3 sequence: CASSWGQGNNEQFF. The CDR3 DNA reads TGTGCCAGCAGTTGGGGACAGGGTAACAATGAGCAGTTCTTC.

CDR3 protein: CASSMASSGSYNEQFF. The DNA of the CDR3 is TGTGCCAGCAGCATGGCTTCTAGCGGTTCCTACAATGAGCAGTTCTTC. The chain uses TRBV5-4 and TRBJ2-1, with 7 bases matching TRBD2. CDR1 is SGHNT and CDR2 is YYREEE in the germline V gene (reference sequence). V was pared by 4 bases and J by 1 base, with 8 bases of the junction left unmatched. This CDR3 region has 16 residues.

This chain's CDR3 is CASGGGSHRSEQYF. As DNA, the CDR3 is TGTGCCAGCGGAGGGGGTAGCCACCGCTCCGAGCAGTACTTC. The chain has TRBV2 and TRBJ2-7, with D perhaps being TRBD1 or TRBD2 (6 bases each). This CDR3 is built from 14 residues. V lost 8 bases, J lost 6 bases, and 20 bases lay in between. From germline, CDR1 is SNHLY and CDR2 FYNNEI.

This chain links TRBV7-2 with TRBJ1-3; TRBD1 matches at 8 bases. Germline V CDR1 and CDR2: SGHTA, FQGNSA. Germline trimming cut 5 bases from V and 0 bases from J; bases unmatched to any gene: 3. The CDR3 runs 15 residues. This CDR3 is CASSRTGRSGNTIYF. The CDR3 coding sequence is TGTGCCAGCAGCCGGACAGGGCGCTCTGGAAACACCATATATTTT.

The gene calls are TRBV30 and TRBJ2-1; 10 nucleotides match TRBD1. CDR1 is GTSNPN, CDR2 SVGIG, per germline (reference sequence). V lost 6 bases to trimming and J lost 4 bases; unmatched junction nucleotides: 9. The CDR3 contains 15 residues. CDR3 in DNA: TGTGCCTGTTCCGGGACAGGGGCGACTTACAATGAGCAGTTCTTC. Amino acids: CACSGTGATYNEQFF.

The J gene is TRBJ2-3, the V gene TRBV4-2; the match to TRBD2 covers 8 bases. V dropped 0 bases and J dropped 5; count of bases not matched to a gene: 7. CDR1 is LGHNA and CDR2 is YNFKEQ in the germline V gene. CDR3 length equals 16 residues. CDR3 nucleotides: TGTGCCAGCAGCCAAGAATACGGGAGGGCCTTAGATACGCAGTATTTT. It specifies CASSQEYGRALDTQYF.

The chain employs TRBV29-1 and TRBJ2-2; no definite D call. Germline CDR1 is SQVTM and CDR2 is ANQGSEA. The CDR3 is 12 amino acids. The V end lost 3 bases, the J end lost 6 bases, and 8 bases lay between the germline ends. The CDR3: CSVERQAGELFF. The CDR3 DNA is TGCAGCGTTGAGCGGCAGGCCGGGGAGCTGTTTTTT.